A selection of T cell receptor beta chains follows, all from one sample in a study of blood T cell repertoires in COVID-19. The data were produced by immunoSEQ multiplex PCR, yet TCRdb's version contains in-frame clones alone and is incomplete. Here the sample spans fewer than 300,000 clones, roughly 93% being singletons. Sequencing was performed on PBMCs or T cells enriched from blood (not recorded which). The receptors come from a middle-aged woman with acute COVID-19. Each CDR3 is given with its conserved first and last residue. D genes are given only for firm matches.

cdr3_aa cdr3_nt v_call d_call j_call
CASSRRGGDHNEQFF TGTGCCAGCAGCCGACGGGGTGGTGACCACAATGAGCAGTTCTTC TRBV28 . TRBJ2-1
CASSQVPTAANYGYTF TGCGCCAGCAGCCAAGTCCCGACAGCCGCTAACTATGGCTACACCTTC TRBV4-1 . TRBJ1-2
CATSRVGLLANYGYTF TGTGCCACCAGCAGAGTGGGACTGCTCGCTAACTATGGCTACACCTTC TRBV15 . TRBJ1-2
CASSLRQWSNSPLHF TGTGCCAGCAGTTTGCGACAGTGGTCCAATTCACCCCTCCACTTT TRBV28 . TRBJ1-6
CASSEALLAGNTGELFF TGTGCCAGCAGTGAAGCGCTACTAGCGGGAAACACCGGGGAGCTGTTTTTT TRBV6-1 TRBD2 TRBJ2-2
CASSYGHASSYNEQFF TGTGCCAGCAGCTACGGACATGCTAGCTCCTACAATGAGCAGTTCTTC TRBV7-6 . TRBJ2-1
CASRGFGRDNEQFF TGTGCCAGCAGGGGGTTTGGGCGGGACAATGAGCAGTTCTTC TRBV11-3 . TRBJ2-1
CASSIAAYSNQPQHF TGTGCCAGTAGTATTGCGGCATATAGCAATCAGCCCCAGCATTTT TRBV19 . TRBJ1-5
CSALREHEQFF TGCAGTGCTCTCCGGGAACATGAGCAGTTCTTC TRBV20-1 . TRBJ2-1
CASSPGQGRYTF TGTGCCAGCAGCCCCGGACAGGGCCGCTACACCTTC TRBV5-4 TRBD1 TRBJ1-2